Presented here are 29 T cell receptor beta chains from one specimen sequenced in a study of radiotherapy plus CTLA-4 blockade in lung cancer. Repertoires were generated with immunoSEQ multiplex PCR, while TCRdb's copy carries only in-frame clones and drops some. The sample includes about 15,000 clones, around 70% of them seen just once. Here the sequenced sample was peripheral blood, taken from a patient treated with radiotherapy plus ipilimumab. Every receptor here comes from a human donor with non-small cell lung cancer whose response to radiotherapy plus ipilimumab could not be evaluated.

The chain recombines TRBV14 with TRBJ1-2; 9 bases line up with TRBD1. The CDR3 runs 15 residues. Germline loops: CDR1 SGHDN, CDR2 FVKESK. Trimming at V came to 0 bases and at J to 8 bases, leaving 7 bases not matched to a gene. DNA for the CDR3: TGTGCCAGCAGCCAAGACTTACAGGGGGCGGACGGCTACACCTTC. Its translation: CASSQDLQGADGYTF. Together with reference TRBV14 and TRBJ1-2, the CDR3 gives the full variable domain: EAGVTQFPSHSVIEKGQTVTLRCDPISGHDNLYWYRRVMGKEIKFLLHFVKESKQDESGMPNNRFLAERTGGTYSTLKVQPAELEDSGVYFCASSQDLQGADGYTFGSGTRLTVV.

The chain links TRBV5-1 to TRBJ1-4; maybe TRBD1 (5 bases). Between the trimmed V and J ends, which lost 3 bases and 4 bases, there was a span of 13 bases. Germline V gene data show CDR1 as SGHRS and CDR2 as YFSETQ. The CDR3 has 15 residues. This CDR3 reads CASSWTSGGNEKLFF. Written as DNA, the CDR3 is TGCGCCAGCAGCTGGACATCCGGCGGTAATGAAAAACTGTTTTTT.

CDR3 in DNA: TGTGCCAGCAGGGGCCGGCAGCCTCTCACTGAAGCTTTCTTT. Its translation: CASRGRQPLTEAFF. The chain joins TRBV6-6 to TRBJ1-1; D is unclear. The V gene lost 6 bases and the J gene lost 4 bases, with 15 bases spanning the gap. This CDR3 has 14 residues. In germline, CDR1 is MNHNY, CDR2 SVGAGI (reference sequence).

This clone was seen just once. The chain couples TRBV4-2 to TRBJ2-1, with D uncertain. Germline-derived CDR1 and CDR2 are LGHNA and YNFKEQ. This CDR3 is built from 15 residues. The V end was cut by 0 bases, the J end by 2 bases, with 8 bases between. DNA of the CDR3: TGTGCCAGCAGCCAAGAAGGTGACACCTACAATGAGCAGTTCTTC. It encodes CASSQEGDTYNEQFF.

The chain links TRBV5-1 to TRBJ1-5; no definite D call. The CDR3 is 15 residues long. V was cut by 2 bases and J by 2 bases, with 11 bases left in between. CDR1 and CDR2 from the germline V gene are SGHRS and YFSETQ. The CDR3 coding sequence is TGCGCCAGCAGCTTCGGACTCGAGGGCAATCAGCCCCAGCATTTT. Its protein product is CASSFGLEGNQPQHF.

The rearrangement joins TRBV2 to TRBJ1-1; D possibly corresponds to TRBD1 (5 bases). Germline CDR1 is SNHLY and CDR2 is FYNNEI. The CDR3 is made up of 13 amino acids. V lost 8 bases to trimming and J lost 1 base, with 11 bases between them. In nucleotides, the CDR3 is TGTGCCAGCGTCAGGGCTCCGAACACTGAAGCTTTCTTT. Translated, it gives CASVRAPNTEAFF. Supplemented by reference TRBV2 and TRBJ1-1, the full variable domain reads EPEVTQTPSHQVTQMGQEVILRCVPISNHLYFYWYRQILGQKVEFLVSFYNNEISEKSEIFDDQFSVERPDGSNFTLKIRSTKLEDSAMYFCASVRAPNTEAFFGQGTRLTVV.

The rearrangement uses TRBV28 and TRBJ1-5; 7 bases line up with TRBD1. V was pared by 4 bases and J by 1 base, with 7 bases of the junction left unmatched. Germline CDR1 reads MDHEN; CDR2 reads SYDVKM. The CDR3 is made up of 16 amino acids. CDR3 bases: TGTGCCAGCAGTTCCATACAGGGGCAAAGCAATCAGCCCCAGCATTTT. As protein: CASSSIQGQSNQPQHF.

This clone was counted between two and nine times. The chain recombines TRBV6-1 with TRBJ2-7; D not certain. Trimming left V 6 bases short and J 1 base short, with 7 bases between. In germline, CDR1 is MNHNS, CDR2 SASEGT. This CDR3 has 12 residues. The CDR3 region has the DNA TGTGCCAGCAGCCACTTATCCTACGAGCAGTACTTC. It yields the protein CASSHLSYEQYF.

This clone was counted once. CDR3 in amino acids: CASSQEGSLEGNTEAFF. CDR3 nucleotide sequence: TGTGCCAGCAGCCAAGAGGGGTCCCTGGAGGGGAATACTGAAGCTTTCTTT. The V and J genes are TRBV4-2 and TRBJ1-1; maybe TRBD1 (5 bases). V lost 0 bases to trimming and J lost 5 bases, with 19 bases between them. This CDR3 spans 17 amino acids. Germline V lookup: CDR1 LGHNA, CDR2 YNFKEQ.

This CDR3 reads CASSSSGGSSYNEQFF. CDR3 bases: TGTGCCAGCAGCAGTAGCGGGGGGAGCTCCTACAATGAGCAGTTCTTC. The chain uses TRBV7-3 and TRBJ2-1; TRBD2 matches 10 bases. CDR3 length: 16 amino acids. Germline trimming cut 5 bases from V and 0 bases from J; bases unmatched to any gene: 4. The germline V gene has CDR1 SGHTA and CDR2 FQGTGA.

This clone was detected only a few times. The CDR3 region has the DNA TGTGCCAGTAGTATGAGGGTAGGAGCTTCTGGAAACACCATATATTTT. Translating gives CASSMRVGASGNTIYF. This chain uses TRBV19 with TRBJ1-3; D is undetermined. CDR1 is LNHDA, CDR2 SQIVND, per germline (reference sequence). Trimming cost V 3 bases and J 1 base, with 13 bases left between them. CDR3 length equals 16 residues.

On this clone: A far larger clone differs by one base, so this is likely a read error. CDR3 bases: TGTGCCAGCAGTTACAGGGGAGGAAACTCCATATATTTT. Its protein product is CASSYRGGNSIYF. The V and J genes are TRBV27 and TRBJ1-3; TRBD1 agrees at 7 bases. Germline V gives CDR1 MNHEY, CDR2 SMNVEV (reference sequence). The CDR3 contains 13 residues.

The table lists this clone with a count of one. The CDR3 sequence is CASSIGGINTEAFF. The CDR3 DNA sequence: TGTGCCAGTAGTATTGGGGGCATCAACACTGAAGCTTTCTTT. V gene TRBV19 combines with J gene TRBJ1-1; perhaps TRBD1 as D (6 bases). Germline values: CDR1 LNHDA, CDR2 SQIVND (reference sequence). The CDR3 is made up of 14 amino acids. The V end was cut by 3 bases, the J end by 2 bases, with 10 bases between.

V gene TRBV7-2 combines with J gene TRBJ1-1, with D hard to call. The CDR3 has 13 amino acids. The germline CDR1 and CDR2 sequences are SGHTA and FQGNSA. V was clipped by 3 bases and J by 4 bases, with 9 bases between them. DNA of the CDR3: TGTGCCAGCAGCTTCGGGGAGGTCACTGAAGCTTTCTTT. Protein product: CASSFGEVTEAFF.

This clone was recorded a few times. The chain has TRBV5-6 and TRBJ2-7; TRBD1 matches 7 bases. The CDR3 is 13 residues long. The germline V gene has CDR1 SGHDT and CDR2 YYEEEE. V was clipped by 4 bases and J by 4 bases; unmatched bases: 5. CDR3 loop: CASSGRDRYEQYF. In DNA form, the CDR3 reads TGTGCCAGCAGCGGCCGGGACAGATACGAGCAGTACTTC.

J is TRBJ1-1 and V is TRBV30; D might be TRBD1 (6 bases). The CDR3 consists of 13 residues. Germline V gene lookup returns CDR1 GTSNPN and CDR2 SVGIG (reference sequence). Trimming took 2 bases from V and 4 from J, leaving 11 bases between them. The CDR3 DNA reads TGTGCCTGGAGTATACAGGGTGGCACTGAAGCTTTCTTT. Translated, it gives CAWSIQGGTEAFF.

This clone was seen once. The rearrangement joins TRBV7-9 to TRBJ1-2; 7 bases are a match to TRBD1. The CDR3 is 14 residues long. Germline V gives CDR1 SEHNR, CDR2 FQNEAQ (reference sequence). J was trimmed by 7 bases and V by 1 base; bases with no gene match: 6. Here the CDR3 DNA reads TGTGCCAGCAGCTTAGAGGGGGCAGAGAGTGGCTACACCTTC. Translated: CASSLEGAESGYTF.

This chain joins TRBV15 and TRBJ1-1; TRBD1 agrees at 7 bases. Germline CDR1 is LNHNV and CDR2 is YYDKDF (reference sequence). Trimming took 5 bases from V and 4 from J; bases not matched to a gene: 7. The CDR3 consists of 14 residues. As DNA, the CDR3 is TGTGCCACCAGCTCTAGGGGGCTGAGCACTGAAGCTTTCTTT. Translated: CATSSRGLSTEAFF.

In its sample, this clone was seen once. CDR3 DNA: TGTGCCAGCAGTGAATCCGGGGGGCTCACTGAAGCTTTCTTT. As protein: CASSESGGLTEAFF. The chain has TRBV25-1 and TRBJ1-1; tentatively, D is TRBD1 (6 bases). The CDR3 is 14 residues long. Per germline, CDR1 MGHDK and CDR2 SYGVNS. V was pared by 1 base and J by 4 bases, with 10 bases between.

The sample holds a few counts of this clone. Other DNA sequences in the same sample also yield this CDR3. The chain carries TRBV4-3 and TRBJ1-1; D is undetermined. The CDR3 extends over 13 amino acids. The ends were cut back, 4 bases at V and 1 base at J, with 7 bases in the middle. Germline lookup yields CDR1 LGHNA and CDR2 YSLEER. The DNA of the CDR3 is TGCGCCAGCAGCCTAACGGGGAACACTGAAGCTTTCTTT. As protein: CASSLTGNTEAFF.

The CDR3 DNA reads as TGCGCCAGCAGCCCCGGGGGCGGGGGGACCTACAATGAGCAGTTCTTC. It specifies CASSPGGGGTYNEQFF. The genes are TRBV5-1 and TRBJ2-1; 8 positions agree with TRBD2. The CDR3 totals 16 residues. Germline CDR1 reads SGHRS; CDR2 reads YFSETQ. V lost 4 bases to trimming and J lost 2 bases; unmatched junction nucleotides: 8.

The rearrangement uses TRBV2 and TRBJ1-4; 7 bases fit TRBD1. Per germline, CDR1 SNHLY and CDR2 FYNNEI. CDR3 length equals 12 residues. After removal of 9 bases from V and 8 bases from J, the junction contained 6 bases not matched to a gene. This CDR3 reads CASYRGGEKLFF. As DNA, the CDR3 is TGTGCCAGTTACAGGGGCGGAGAAAAACTGTTTTTT.

Worth noting for this clone: Just one base apart from a much larger clone, this may be a read error. The J gene is TRBJ1-2, the V gene TRBV4-1, with 9 bases fitting TRBD1. CDR3 length equals 16 residues. Germline-derived CDR1 and CDR2 are MGHRA and YSYEKL. Losses at the gene ends were 1 base for V and 4 bases for J; bases not matched to a gene: 7. The CDR3 here is CASSQGQGDGGYGYTF. The DNA of the CDR3 is TGCGCCAGCAGCCAAGGACAGGGGGATGGGGGCTATGGCTACACCTTC.

This clone is judged medium-sized. This sequence joins TRBV7-9 and TRBJ1-3, with D uncertain. The germline V gene has CDR1 SEHNR and CDR2 FQNEAQ (reference sequence). V gave up 8 bases and J gave up 4 bases, with 12 bases separating them. CDR3 length: 13 residues. The CDR3 reads CASGPATGNTIYF. Written as DNA, the CDR3 is TGTGCCAGCGGCCCAGCGACGGGAAACACCATATATTTT.

With regard to this clone: Other nucleotide sequences from this sample produce the same CDR3. The rearrangement links TRBV18 to TRBJ2-1, with D perhaps TRBD2 (6 bases). The V end lost 5 bases, the J end lost 5 bases, and 7 bases lay between the germline ends. The CDR3 loop spans 12 amino acids. Germline V gives CDR1 KGHSH, CDR2 LQKENI. CDR3 loop: CASSSGDNEQFF. The CDR3 region has the DNA TGTGCCAGCTCATCGGGGGACAATGAGCAGTTCTTC.

This chain joins TRBV11-2 and TRBJ1-2; a weak D match, TRBD1 (6 bases). Deletions cut 5 bases from V and 8 bases from J, with 27 bases between. The CDR3 is made up of 17 amino acids. Looked up from germline, CDR1 is SGHAT and CDR2 is FQNNGV. The CDR3 sequence: CASSPYVSAGEREGYTF. CDR3 nucleotide sequence: TGTGCCAGCAGCCCTTACGTCTCGGCAGGGGAAAGAGAGGGCTACACCTTC.

The chain recombines TRBV4-1 with TRBJ1-1; D might be TRBD1 (6 bases). The CDR3 sequence is 17 residues long. V lost 1 base and J lost 0, with 15 bases in between. Per germline, CDR1 MGHRA and CDR2 YSYEKL. CDR3 sequence: CASSQAPPGAMNTEAFF. CDR3 sequence (DNA): TGCGCCAGCAGCCAAGCCCCGCCAGGGGCGATGAACACTGAAGCTTTCTTT.

This rearrangement joins TRBV30 to TRBJ1-1; maybe TRBD1 (6 bases). V lost 3 bases and J 1 base, leaving 9 bases between the germline ends. The CDR3 covers 13 residues. CDR1 GTSNPN and CDR2 SVGIG come from the germline V gene (reference sequence). CDR3 sequence reads: CAWSTQGNTEAFF. CDR3 bases: TGTGCCTGGAGCACACAGGGGAACACTGAAGCTTTCTTT.

The gene calls are TRBV6-1 and TRBJ2-7; D remains ambiguous. The germline V gene encodes CDR1 MNHNS and CDR2 SASEGT. V was pared by 3 bases and J by 2 bases, with 11 bases between. The CDR3 extends over 14 amino acids. The CDR3 nucleotides are TGTGCCAGCAGTGACGGGTACGCCCCCTACGAGCAGTACGTC. It encodes CASSDGYAPYEQYV.